This T cell receptor beta chain appears in the sequencing data of a study of blood T cell repertoires in COVID-19. Study background: Acute and convalescent COVID-19 samples came from the United States, Italy and Spain. Sources were T cells, B-cell-depleted T cells, or PBMCs; the material itself was cDNA or gDNA.

As originally analysed: Researchers report that nucleated cell counts were estimated from reference gene primer amplification. Sequencing was performed with immunoSEQ multiplex PCR; in TCRdb, only in-frame clones are kept and a portion is missing. The V and J calls and clone size come from that table; D and trimming were worked out from the DNA. The sample includes 250,000 to 350,000 clones, about 91% of them seen just once. V dropped 1 base and J dropped 8 bases, with 14 bases sitting between them. The CDR3 is 14 residues long. Germline CDR1 is MGHRA and CDR2 is YSYEKL. The sequenced sample was peripheral blood. The J gene is TRBJ1-2, the V gene TRBV4-1; perhaps TRBD1 as D (5 bases). This TCR was sampled from a woman aged 60-75 years with acute or convalescent COVID-19. The CDR3 sequence is CASSQAEWGEGYTF. The CDR3 region has the DNA TGCGCCAGCAGCCAAGCTGAATGGGGGGAAGGCTACACCTTC.